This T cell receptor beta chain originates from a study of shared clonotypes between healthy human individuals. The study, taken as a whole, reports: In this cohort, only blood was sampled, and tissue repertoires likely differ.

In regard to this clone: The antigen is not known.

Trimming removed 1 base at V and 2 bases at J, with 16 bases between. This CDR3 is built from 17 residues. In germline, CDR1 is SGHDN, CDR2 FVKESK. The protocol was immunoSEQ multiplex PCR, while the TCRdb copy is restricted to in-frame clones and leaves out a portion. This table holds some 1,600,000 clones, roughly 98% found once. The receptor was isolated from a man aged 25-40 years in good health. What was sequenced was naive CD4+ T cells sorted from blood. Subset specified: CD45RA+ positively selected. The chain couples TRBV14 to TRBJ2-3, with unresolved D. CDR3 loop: CASSQVHLPPDTDTQYF. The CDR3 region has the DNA TGTGCCAGCAGCCAAGTACATCTACCTCCTGACACAGATACGCAGTATTTT.